This T cell receptor beta chain was obtained from a study of cytomegalovirus exposure and HLA in healthy donors. Study-level findings and limits: The listing of roughly 160 TCR beta chains classed them as cytomegalovirus-associated.

As regards this clone: Its antigen remains unidentified. The same CDR3 arises from other DNA sequences in this sample as well.

13 Jbeta primers and 60 Vbeta primers were used for the PCR. Here immunoSEQ multiplex PCR was the method, and the copy in TCRdb shows in-frame clones only, minus some. The sample contains about 140,000 clones, around 83% of which appear only once. V was pared by 3 bases and J by 7 bases, with 3 bases of the junction left unmatched. CDR1 and CDR2 from the germline V gene are SEHNR and FQNEAQ (reference sequence). CDR3 length: 12 residues. The TCR originated in a man aged 35-49 years in good health and CMV-seropositive. V gene TRBV7-9 combines with J gene TRBJ2-7, with 7 bases aligning to TRBD2. The specimen sequenced was PBMCs. In nucleotides, the CDR3 is TGTGCCAGCAGCTTTGAGGGAGGGGAGCAGTACTTC. Translating gives CASSFEGGEQYF.